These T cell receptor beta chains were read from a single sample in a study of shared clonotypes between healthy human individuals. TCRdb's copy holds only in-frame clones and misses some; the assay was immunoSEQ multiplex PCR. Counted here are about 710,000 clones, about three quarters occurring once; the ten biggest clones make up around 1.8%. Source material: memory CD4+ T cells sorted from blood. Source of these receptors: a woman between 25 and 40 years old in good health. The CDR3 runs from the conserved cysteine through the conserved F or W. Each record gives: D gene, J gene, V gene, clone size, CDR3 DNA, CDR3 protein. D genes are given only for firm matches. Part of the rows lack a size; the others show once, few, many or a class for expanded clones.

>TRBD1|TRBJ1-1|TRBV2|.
TGTGCCAGCAGACCAGAGGCGACAGGGATCACTGAAGCTTTCTTT
CASRPEATGITEAFF
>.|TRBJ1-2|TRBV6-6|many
TGTGCCAGCACTATACAGGGCTATGGCTACACCTTC
CASTIQGYGYTF
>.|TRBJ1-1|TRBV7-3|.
TGTGCCAGCAGCTTAGCGGGCACGGGGGGAGCTTTCTTT
CASSLAGTGGAFF
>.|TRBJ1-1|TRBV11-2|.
TGTGCCAGCAGGTCGTCCCCTAGGGTAGACACTGAAGCTTTCTTT
CASRSSPRVDTEAFF
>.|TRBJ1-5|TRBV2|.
TGTGCCAGCAGTGAGGAGGCCCAGGTGGGCGGGGGACCCCAGCATTTT
CASSEEAQVGGGPQHF
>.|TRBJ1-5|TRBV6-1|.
TGTGCCAGCATTTTTTCCGGGACCAATCAGCCCCAGCATTTT
CASIFSGTNQPQHF
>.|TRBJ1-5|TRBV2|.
TGTGCCAGCAGTGAAAGGGGTCAGCCCCAGCATTTT
CASSERGQPQHF
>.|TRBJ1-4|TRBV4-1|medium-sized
TGCGCCAGCAGCCAAGTGAGGGTCTGGTTGGCTAATGAAAAACTGTTTTTT
CASSQVRVWLANEKLFF
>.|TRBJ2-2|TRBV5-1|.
TGCGCCAGCAGCTTGAACGGGGACGGCACCGGGGAGCTGTTTTTT
CASSLNGDGTGELFF
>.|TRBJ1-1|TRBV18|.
TGTGCCAGCTCACCGGAACGGATGAACACTGAAGCTTTCTTT
CASSPERMNTEAFF
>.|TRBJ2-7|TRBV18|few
TGTGCCAGCTCACCAGCCCCCCAGGGGCCCTACGAGCAGTACTTC
CASSPAPQGPYEQYF
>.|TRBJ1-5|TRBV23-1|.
TGCGCCAGCAGTCAATCTCCCAGCAATCAGCCCCAGCATTTT
CASSQSPSNQPQHF
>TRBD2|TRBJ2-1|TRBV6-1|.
TGTGCCAGCAGTGTTCAAAGCGGGATTGTTTACAATGAGCAGTTCTTC
CASSVQSGIVYNEQFF
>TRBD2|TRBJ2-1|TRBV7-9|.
TGTGCCAGCAGCGTAAGGACTAGCGGGAGTTTGGGTGAGCAGTTCTTC
CASSVRTSGSLGEQFF
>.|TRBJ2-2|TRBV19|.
TGTGCCAGTAGTATTTTCCCCGGGGAGCTGTTTTTT
CASSIFPGELFF
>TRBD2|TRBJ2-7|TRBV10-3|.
TGTGCCACTGCACTAGCGGAGACCTACGAGCAGTACTTC
CATALAETYEQYF
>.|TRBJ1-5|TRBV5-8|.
TGTGCCAGCAGCTTGCCCCTGACTGGCGGGAAGGCCCAGCATTTT
CASSLPLTGGKAQHF